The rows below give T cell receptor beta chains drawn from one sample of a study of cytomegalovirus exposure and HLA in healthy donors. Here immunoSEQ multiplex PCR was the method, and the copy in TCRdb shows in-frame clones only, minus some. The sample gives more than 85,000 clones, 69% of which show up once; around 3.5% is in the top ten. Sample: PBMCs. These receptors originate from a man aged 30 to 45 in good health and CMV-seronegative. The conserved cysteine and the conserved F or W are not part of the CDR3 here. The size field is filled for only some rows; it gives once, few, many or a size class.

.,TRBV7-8,ASSTRGTGGPSSNQPQH
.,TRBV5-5,ASSLGMGQKTEKLF
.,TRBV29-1,SVAGSSYNEQF
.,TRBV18,ASSPPRERDTQY
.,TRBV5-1,ASNDGRGNTIY
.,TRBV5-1,ASSLQGDSNYGYT
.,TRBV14,ASSQEVGQSYGYT
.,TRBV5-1,ASSFLGRADYEQY
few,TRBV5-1,ASSVSGSGDEQY
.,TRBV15,ATSRDCEQGLNQPQH
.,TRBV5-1,ASSLAEGARYGYT
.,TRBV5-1,ASSPGLAGGLYNEQF
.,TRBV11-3,ASSPGGDSSYEQY
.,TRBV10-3,AIGAENEQF
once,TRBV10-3,AIGQQGANYGYT
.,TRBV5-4,ASSSGTGGLYTEAF
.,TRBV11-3,ASSRDREAKLF
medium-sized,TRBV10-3,ATRGEAEAF
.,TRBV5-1,ASSLNPGSGNTIY
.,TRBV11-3,ASSLGQGANYGYT
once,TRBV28,ASSRQTSNNEQF
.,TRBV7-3,ASRRRGQEADTQY
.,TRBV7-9,ASSSGLAGVYDTQY
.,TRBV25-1,ASRTNGGETQY
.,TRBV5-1,ASSPTGSTDTQY
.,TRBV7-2,ASSLVRVNTEAF
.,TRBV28,ASRPSPSGSYNEQF
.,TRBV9,ASSVAYQGEAF
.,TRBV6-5,ASSRPGAGANVLT
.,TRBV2,ASRAGTGRTNEKLF
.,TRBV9,ASSSDQGSYNEQF
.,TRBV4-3,ASSQAVTTGGQF
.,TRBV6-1,ASSPRLASPYEQY
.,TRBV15,ATSPLESGRAYNEQF
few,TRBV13,ASSSRQGMTEAF
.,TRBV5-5,ASSRGGRGDTQY
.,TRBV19,ASSMRTETGLRGNEQF
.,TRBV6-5,ASSYSGGDQPQH
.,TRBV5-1,ASGSDRGKNIQY
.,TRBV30,AWSSVGQGGNTIY
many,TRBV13,ASSFRPGQGYEQY
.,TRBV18,ASSPRFTGQTKETQY
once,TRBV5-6,ASSPVPGGQETQY
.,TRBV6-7,ASSYFGQGNHEQF
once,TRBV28,ASRGPPTGSSSYT
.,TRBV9,ASCHGGGSYEQY
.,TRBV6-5,ASSGVNEETQY
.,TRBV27,ASSLSGGGQAFEQF
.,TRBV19,ASTGRNNQPQH
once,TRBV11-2,ASNQGSYEQY
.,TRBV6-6,ASSYEGAGGNTIY
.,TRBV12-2,ASRLEAAGGPYEQY
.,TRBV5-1,ASSLAGAGGYT
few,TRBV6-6,ASGSQTQY